These 20 T cell receptor beta chains were sequenced from one sample in a study of T cell responses to AZD1222 COVID-19 vaccine. Only in-frame clones appear in the TCRdb table, and some are missing; sequencing was by immunoSEQ multiplex PCR. Of about 70,000 clones listed, around 85% are singletons. Sequencing was performed on peripheral blood, taken on day 0 of AZD1222 vaccination. The receptors derive from an adult in good health.

This chain joins TRBV6-5 and TRBJ2-7; D perhaps matches TRBD1 (6 bases). The CDR3 length is 14 residues. V lost 1 base and J 6 bases, leaving 13 bases between the germline ends. From germline, CDR1 is MNHEY and CDR2 SVGAGI. The CDR3 is CASSYLTGGSEQYF. CDR3 DNA: TGTGCCAGCAGTTACTTGACAGGTGGTTCCGAGCAGTACTTC.

This chain joins TRBV5-4 and TRBJ2-7; 7 nucleotides align to TRBD2. CDR1 and CDR2 from the germline V gene are SGHNT and YYREEE (reference sequence). The CDR3 is 14 amino acids. The J segment lost 4 bases and the V segment lost 4 bases, leaving 8 bases of the junction unmatched. CDR3 nucleotide sequence: TGTGCCAGCAGCCTGGAGGGAGGGGATTACGAGCAGTACTTC. Amino acid sequence: CASSLEGGDYEQYF.

The CDR3 coding sequence is TGTGCCAGCAGCCACAGGGGAGGTGGAACCGGGGAGCTGTTTTTT. It codes for CASSHRGGGTGELFF. V gene TRBV7-9 combines with J gene TRBJ2-2, with D perhaps TRBD1 (7 bases). The CDR3 covers 15 residues. Trimming stripped 5 bases from V and 5 bases from J, with 15 bases between. Germline CDR1 reads SEHNR; CDR2 reads FQNEAQ (reference sequence).

The gene calls are TRBV14 and TRBJ2-2; possible D gene TRBD2, 6 bases. V was shortened by 2 bases and J by 4 bases, with 17 bases between the two germline ends. This CDR3 contains 17 residues. In germline, CDR1 is SGHDN, CDR2 FVKESK. The CDR3 spells CASSQPEGRTFTGELFF. The CDR3 bases are TGTGCCAGCAGCCAACCGGAGGGCAGAACCTTCACCGGGGAGCTGTTTTTT.

The J gene is TRBJ2-1, the V gene TRBV6-5; D possibly matches TRBD1 or TRBD2 (5 bases each). Germline values: CDR1 MNHEY, CDR2 SVGAGI. The CDR3 totals 15 residues. CDR3 in amino acids: CAPKGVGPSYNEQFF. The CDR3 nucleotides are TGTGCTCCCAAGGGCGTGGGACCCTCCTACAATGAGCAGTTCTTC.

The rearrangement uses TRBV4-1 and TRBJ1-4, with D unclear. The germline V gene encodes CDR1 MGHRA and CDR2 YSYEKL. CDR3 length: 12 amino acids. The V end lost 3 bases, the J end lost 8 bases, and 7 bases lay between the germline ends. The CDR3 nucleotides read TGCGCCAGCAGCCACTACGACGAAAAACTGTTTTTT. Protein sequence: CASSHYDEKLFF.

V gene TRBV11-3 combines with J gene TRBJ1-2; 7 bases map to TRBD1. This CDR3 has 15 amino acids. V lost 4 bases to trimming and J lost 3 bases; unmatched junction nucleotides: 8. Germline values: CDR1 SGHNT, CDR2 YENEEA. The CDR3 reads CASSSTLTGDYGYTF. The CDR3 bases are TGTGCCAGCAGCTCGACACTAACAGGGGACTATGGCTACACCTTC.

A few counts support this clone. This chain connects TRBV5-6 to TRBJ2-5, with a tentative D call TRBD1 (5 bases). CDR3 length equals 13 residues. From germline, CDR1 is SGHDT and CDR2 YYEEEE. V lost 5 bases to trimming and J lost 0 bases, with 8 bases between them. CDR3 region: CASRNRNQETQYF. The CDR3 coding sequence is TGTGCCAGCAGGAACAGGAACCAAGAGACCCAGTACTTC.

CDR3 sequence: CASRRDPDATGNTIYF. The CDR3 DNA sequence: TGCGCCAGTCGCCGGGACCCCGACGCCACTGGAAACACCATATATTTT. The genes are TRBV5-1 and TRBJ1-3; perhaps TRBD1 as D (5 bases). The CDR3 is 16 residues long. CDR1 is SGHRS and CDR2 is YFSETQ in the germline V gene. V was cut by 8 bases and J by 2 bases, with 20 bases left in between.

The V and J genes are TRBV11-3 and TRBJ2-2; 8 bases are shared with TRBD1. Looked up from germline, CDR1 is SGHNT and CDR2 is YENEEA. V dropped 5 bases and J dropped 6; count of bases not matched to a gene: 14. The CDR3 runs to 17 residues. The CDR3 loop is CASSPQWTGKVSGELFF. CDR3 nucleotide sequence: TGTGCCAGCAGCCCACAATGGACAGGGAAAGTATCCGGGGAGCTGTTTTTT.

The chain employs TRBV5-4 and TRBJ1-6, with D uncertain. V lost 1 base and J 0 bases, leaving 8 bases between the germline ends. Germline V gives CDR1 SGHNT, CDR2 YYREEE (reference sequence). This CDR3 is 16 amino acids long. The CDR3 reads CASSLTVSSYNSPLHF. The CDR3 nucleotides read TGTGCCAGCAGCTTGACAGTTAGCTCCTATAATTCACCCCTCCACTTT.

The chain uses TRBV12-3 or TRBV12-4 and TRBJ1-2; D possibly corresponds to TRBD1 (5 bases). This CDR3 is 13 amino acids long. V was shortened by 3 bases and J by 8 bases, with 13 bases between the two germline ends. The CDR3 region is CASSFGGTVGYTF. As DNA, the CDR3 is TGTGCCAGCAGTTTCGGGGGAACGGTCGGCTACACCTTC.

The chain employs TRBV11-3 and TRBJ1-1, with D possibly being TRBD1 (6 bases). CDR1 and CDR2 from the germline V gene are SGHNT and YENEEA. The CDR3 loop spans 13 amino acids. Trimming cost V 4 bases and J 13 bases, with 19 bases left between them. The CDR3: CASSSLAGGADFF. Written as DNA, the CDR3 is TGTGCCAGCAGCTCACTCGCGGGGGGCGCGGATTTCTTT.

V usage is TRBV3-1 (or the pseudogene TRBV3-2) and J usage is TRBJ1-1; 10 bases line up with TRBD1. V trimming: 7 bases; J trimming: 6 bases; junction bases outside the gene matches: 8. Germline V gene lookup returns CDR1 LGHDT and CDR2 YNNKEL (reference sequence). The CDR3 has 14 residues. CDR3 residues: CASTPGQGRAEAFF. As DNA, the CDR3 is TGTGCCAGCACACCGGGACAGGGGAGGGCTGAAGCTTTCTTT.

The CDR3 nucleotides are TGTGCTAGTGCCCGCGAGGGGAATCAGCCCCAGCATTTT. The encoded protein is CASAREGNQPQHF. This rearrangement joins TRBV12-5 to TRBJ1-5; tentative D call: TRBD1 (5 bases). CDR3 length equals 13 residues. CDR1 LGHNT and CDR2 FRNRAP come from the germline V gene. Trimming stripped 7 bases from V and 4 bases from J, with 11 bases between.

J is TRBJ1-2 and V is TRBV12-5; D is unresolved. This CDR3 has 14 residues. Trimming left V 2 bases short and J 6 bases short, with 13 bases between. Per germline, CDR1 LGHNT and CDR2 FRNRAP. CDR3 nucleotides: TGTGCTAGTGGTTTGATTTCGACACGGCATGGCTACACCTTC. Protein product: CASGLISTRHGYTF.

This chain links TRBV6-5 with TRBJ1-1; unclear D gene. CDR3 length: 11 amino acids. Per germline, CDR1 MNHEY and CDR2 SVGAGI. V gave up 8 bases and J gave up 4 bases, with 8 bases separating them. CDR3 amino acids: CASPSGTEAFF. CDR3 DNA: TGTGCCAGCCCCAGCGGCACTGAAGCTTTCTTT.

The V gene is TRBV18, the J gene TRBJ1-4; TRBD1 might be the D (5 bases). V was shortened by 1 base and J by 0 bases, with 9 bases between the two germline ends. Per the germline V gene, CDR1 is KGHSH and CDR2 is LQKENI. This CDR3 region has 16 residues. The CDR3 reads CASSPRDSATNEKLFF. The CDR3 DNA reads as TGTGCCAGCTCACCACGGGACTCTGCAACTAATGAAAAACTGTTTTTT.

The genes are TRBV7-8 and TRBJ1-5; 7 positions match TRBD1. Germline assignment: CDR1 SGHVS and CDR2 FQNEAQ. The CDR3 length is 15 residues. V was clipped by 1 base and J by 6 bases; unmatched bases: 6. The DNA of the CDR3 is TGTGCCAGCAGCTTAGACAGGGGTGGAAGTCAGCCCCAGCATTTT. This encodes CASSLDRGGSQPQHF.

The V call is TRBV6-2 or TRBV6-3, the J call TRBJ2-4; tentatively, D is TRBD1 (6 bases). Germline CDR1 reads MNHEY; CDR2 reads SVGEGT. CDR3 length: 16 amino acids. The ends were cut back, 6 bases at V and 1 base at J, with 16 bases in the middle. CDR3 sequence: CASRYRDLNAKNIQYF. The CDR3 DNA is TGTGCCAGCAGATACAGGGATTTGAATGCCAAAAACATTCAGTACTTC.